The entry below gives a single T cell receptor (beta chain) sequence along with its context. This clonotype has just a few counts. The specificity of this receptor is unknown. No much larger clone exists at a distance of one base, and base qualities are not known. These data belong to a study of T-cell memory formation after mild COVID-19 (dated by TCRdb to the early 2020s). Regarding the study in general: Most TCR sequence clusters were specific to one of the two donors. In a couple of donors, T-cell clones that expanded and contracted after mild COVID-19 were followed by sequencing TCRalpha and TCRbeta repertoires longitudinally. Two young, previously healthy adult volunteers, one female and one male, were included in the cohort.

For sequencing, an Illumina NovaSeq 6000 was employed. Using 5'RACE with constant-segment primers, TCRalpha and TCRbeta cDNA libraries were constructed, with sample barcodes and unique molecular identifiers added in the process. Trizol reagent was used to extract RNA from every sample. The libraries were amplified in two PCR steps, and the second step added a second sample barcode and Illumina TruSeq adapters. The libraries were sequenced on an Illumina NovaSeq using 2 x 150 bp paired-end reads. As for the original processing: The reads were demultiplexed and collapsed into UMI-guided consensus sequences using migec v1.2.7. Using mixcr v2.1.11, UMI consensuses were aligned to TRA and TRB V and J templates and then assembled into clonotypes. A clonotype was counted as expanded or contracted only if both edgeR and NoisET called the change significant, with noise models trained on biological replicates. For edgeR calls, a false discovery rate-adjusted p below 0.01 and a log2 fold-change threshold of 1 were applied. As an exploratory analysis of dynamics, max-normalized trajectories of the 1000 most abundant clonotypes were examined with PCA combined with hierarchical clustering. The CD4 or CD8 phenotype of responding clones was assigned using the separately sequenced CD4+ and CD8+ repertoires. TCRdb reprocessed the public reads (quality trimming at Q25 with fastp, clone calling with MiXCR) and kept in-frame beta chains. Identical CDR3 protein sequences are pooled into one entry, listed with their most common genes and DNA. These V and J calls rely on TCRdb rather than the paper's analysis. This sample lists hundreds of thousands of distinct CDR3 sequences; 25% were detected once. The biggest ten clones account for under 15% of the sample.

Taken from cysteine to phenylalanine, the CDR3 has 17 residues. Only CDR3 DNA remains: 51 bases, in frame from the first base. The CDR1 and CDR2 encoded by the germline V gene are SGHRS and YFSETQ. V lost 0 bases and J lost 0 bases, and the count of bases not matched to a germline gene is 2. Points the paper makes about the study in general: Clones contracting from day 15 to 85 had balanced CD4/CD8 phenotypes, while a second wave expanding from day 15 to 37 was biased towards CD4+. Some responding clones were found in pre-infection memory, which suggests that pre-existing cross-reactive memory T cells took part in the SARS-CoV-2 response. Contracting CD4+ clones turned up mainly in the CM and EM memory subsets, whereas EMRA was where CD8+ clones were enriched. Only two mild cases were covered in the study, and larger cohorts including severe cases with pre-infection samples were considered necessary. Whether the second-wave clones peaking on day 37 were SARS-CoV-2 specific was not confirmed.

PBMCs were isolated by Ficoll-Paque density gradient centrifugation. This TCR was recovered from an adult woman who had mild COVID-19 (a few samples of this study predate the infection). The sample titles of this study are shuffled in the database, so cell type and time point are left out; the donor was told from shared clones. Rearrangement joined TRBV5-1 to TRBJ2-5; the junction holds 13 bases that match TRBD2. Sequenced material: PBMCs or a T cell subset sorted from them (not recorded which). The nucleotides are TGCGCCAGCAGCTTGGAACTAGCGGGGGGGTACCAAGAGACCCAGTACTTC. Its protein reads: CASSLELAGGYQETQYF.